The 18 T cell receptor beta chains in this list originate from one sample, sequenced in a study of T cell responses to AZD1222 COVID-19 vaccine. Method: immunoSEQ multiplex PCR; TCRdb's copy keeps in-frame clones and lacks some. This table holds roughly 150,000 clones, 92% found once. Sequenced material: peripheral blood, taken on day 0 of AZD1222 vaccination. All receptors derive from an adult in good health.

The rearrangement links TRBV19 to TRBJ2-7; the match to TRBD2 covers 11 bases. The CDR3 has 18 residues. Per the germline V gene, CDR1 is LNHDA and CDR2 is SQIVND (reference sequence). V lost 1 base and J lost 2; bases outside the gene matches: 10. The CDR3 sequence: CASSIAHPTSGATYEQYF. The CDR3 nucleotides read TGTGCCAGTAGTATAGCGCACCCGACTAGCGGGGCGACCTACGAGCAGTACTTC.

This chain connects TRBV19 to TRBJ1-2; perhaps TRBD1 as D (6 bases). Per the germline V gene, CDR1 is LNHDA and CDR2 is SQIVND (reference sequence). The CDR3 is made up of 12 amino acids. Trimming left V 6 bases short and J 7 bases short, with 12 bases between. CDR3 in DNA: TGTGCCAGTAGCCTACAGGGAGTTGGCTACACCTTC. Protein: CASSLQGVGYTF.

Details on this clone: A read error may produce the germline difference seen at one junction end. The rearrangement joins TRBV7-7 to TRBJ2-7, with 10 nucleotides matching TRBD1. This CDR3 is built from 16 residues. Germline loops: CDR1 SSHAT, CDR2 FNYEAQ (reference sequence). The CDR3 sequence: CASSEPGQGPAYEQYF. Here the CDR3 DNA reads TGTGCTAGCAGCGAACCGGGACAGGGGCCTGCTTACGAGCAGTACTTC.

This rearrangement joins TRBV5-1 to TRBJ1-5; 8 bases map to TRBD1. The trim removed 0 bases at V and 6 bases at J, leaving 5 bases unmatched. CDR1 is SGHRS, CDR2 YFSETQ, per germline. The CDR3 extends over 15 amino acids. CDR3 nucleotide sequence: TGCGCCAGCAGCTTGGATGGCAGGGGGCTTCAGCCCCAGCATTTT. This sequence encodes CASSLDGRGLQPQHF.

V is TRBV10-3 and J is TRBJ1-2; 9 nucleotides match TRBD1. V shed 11 bases and J 2 bases; nucleotides not matched to a gene: 9. Germline V gene lookup returns CDR1 ENHRY and CDR2 SYGVKD. The CDR3 covers 14 residues. Here the CDR3 DNA reads TGTGCCGCGAGACAGGGGGGGAGGAACTATGGCTACACCTTC. Translation: CAARQGGRNYGYTF.

The rearrangement joins TRBV11-2 to TRBJ1-2, with unresolved D. The V end was cut by 7 bases, the J end by 0 bases, with 12 bases between. This CDR3 contains 14 residues. Germline lookup yields CDR1 SGHAT and CDR2 FQNNGV. For the CDR3, the DNA is TGTGCCAGCACCCCGGGCGGTACTAACTATGGCTACACCTTC. This translates into CASTPGGTNYGYTF.

This clone was observed a single time. The CDR3 loop is CASSIRPGEAFF. CDR3 sequence (DNA): TGTGCCAGTAGTATAAGGCCGGGTGAAGCTTTCTTT. V is TRBV19 and J is TRBJ1-1; D uncertain. This CDR3 has 12 residues. Germline-derived CDR1 and CDR2 are LNHDA and SQIVND (reference sequence). V dropped 2 bases and J dropped 7 bases, with 8 bases sitting between them.

The chain carries TRBV30 and TRBJ2-1; D unresolved. This CDR3 has 12 amino acids. The V gene's germline CDR1 is GTSNPN and CDR2 SVGIG (reference sequence). V gave up 4 bases and J gave up 4 bases, with 8 bases separating them. The DNA of the CDR3 is TGTGCCTGGACAAGAACTTACAATGAGCAGTTCTTC. Amino acids: CAWTRTYNEQFF.

The rearrangement links TRBV5-4 to TRBJ2-5; D is ambiguous. The CDR3 length is 15 residues. CDR1 and CDR2 from the germline V gene are SGHNT and YYREEE (reference sequence). The V end was cut by 3 bases, the J end by 2 bases, with 14 bases between. In DNA form, the CDR3 reads TGTGCCAGCAGCTCGCGAAAGCTCGGGCAAGAGACCCAGTACTTC. Protein: CASSSRKLGQETQYF.

The rearrangement uses TRBV18 and TRBJ1-5; D unresolved. This CDR3 has 15 residues. Germline values: CDR1 KGHSH, CDR2 LQKENI. Trimming removed 1 base at V and 0 bases at J, with 7 bases between. CDR3 in amino acids: CASSPLGTSNQPQHF. In nucleotides, the CDR3 is TGTGCCAGCTCACCACTAGGCACTAGCAATCAGCCCCAGCATTTT.

This chain links TRBV6-6 with TRBJ2-1, with 12 positions matching TRBD2. The CDR3 extends over 15 amino acids. Germline V CDR1 and CDR2: MNHNY, SVGAGI (reference sequence). With V trimmed by 6 bases and J by 6 bases, 6 bases remained unmatched. The CDR3 coding sequence is TGTGCCAGCAGCCGACTAGCGGGAGTTTTCAATGAGCAGTTCTTC. Encoded protein: CASSRLAGVFNEQFF.

This clone was seen only once. The genes are TRBV6-5 and TRBJ2-3; D not resolved. The CDR3 length is 10 residues. Germline V lookup: CDR1 MNHEY, CDR2 SVGAGI. Deletions cut 6 bases from V and 4 bases from J, with 2 bases between. The CDR3 spells CASRSDTQYF. The DNA for the CDR3 is TGTGCCAGCAGATCAGATACGCAGTATTTT.

V usage is TRBV19 and J usage is TRBJ1-1, with 10 bases fitting TRBD1. V trimming: 5 bases; J trimming: 1 base; junction bases outside the gene matches: 10. Per the germline V gene, CDR1 is LNHDA and CDR2 is SQIVND (reference sequence). The CDR3 is 17 residues long. The CDR3 is CASSPRGQGPSNTEAFF. CDR3 DNA sequence: TGTGCCAGTAGTCCCCGGGGACAGGGGCCTTCGAACACTGAAGCTTTCTTT.

V gene TRBV4-2 combines with J gene TRBJ1-3; no firm D call. The CDR3 length is 21 residues. Germline lookup yields CDR1 LGHNA and CDR2 YNFKEQ. V was pared by 0 bases and J by 0 bases, with 24 bases between. The CDR3 sequence is CASSQDRESLSTGVSGNTIYF. CDR3 DNA: TGTGCCAGCAGCCAAGATCGGGAGAGTCTTTCGACTGGCGTCTCTGGAAACACCATATATTTT.

The chain couples TRBV28 to TRBJ1-3, with D unclear. V was trimmed by 8 bases and J by 4 bases, leaving 12 bases between them. Germline V gene sequence: CDR1 MDHEN, CDR2 SYDVKM. This CDR3 comprises 13 residues. CDR3 sequence reads: CASGHHIGNTIYF. CDR3 nucleotides: TGTGCCAGCGGCCACCATATCGGAAACACCATATATTTT. The full variable domain, its missing parts supplied by reference TRBV28 and TRBJ1-3, is DVKVTQSSRYLVKRTGEKVFLECVQDMDHENMFWYRQDPGLGLRLIYFSYDVKMKEKGDIPEGYSVSREKKERFSLILESASTNQTSMYLCASGHHIGNTIYFGEGSWLTVV.

The CDR3 DNA follows: TGTGCCAGCAGCCAAGGGCAACGTGGCTACACCTTC. Translation gives CASSQGQRGYTF. This rearrangement joins TRBV3-1 (or the pseudogene TRBV3-2) to TRBJ1-2; D remains ambiguous. The V end lost 1 base, the J end lost 7 bases, and 7 bases lay between the germline ends. CDR1 and CDR2 from the germline V gene are LGHDT and YNNKEL (reference sequence). The length of the CDR3 is 12 residues.

This chain connects TRBV6-2 or TRBV6-3 to TRBJ1-1; D call uncertain. The CDR3 runs 17 residues. From germline, CDR1 is MNHEY and CDR2 SVGEGT. The V and J ends lost 0 bases and 0 bases respectively, with 14 bases between them. The CDR3 here is CASSYSVRGILNTEAFF. Written as DNA, the CDR3 is TGTGCCAGCAGTTACTCGGTCCGGGGAATCTTGAACACTGAAGCTTTCTTT.

This chain uses TRBV9 with TRBJ1-6; tentative D call: TRBD1 (5 bases). The CDR3 spans 14 residues. Germline V lookup: CDR1 SGDLS, CDR2 YYNGEE. With 4 bases removed from V and 10 bases from J, the gap between germline ends came to 15 bases. The CDR3 protein is CASSPQGVKSPLHF. CDR3 nucleotide sequence: TGTGCCAGCAGCCCGCAGGGAGTCAAATCACCCCTCCACTTT.